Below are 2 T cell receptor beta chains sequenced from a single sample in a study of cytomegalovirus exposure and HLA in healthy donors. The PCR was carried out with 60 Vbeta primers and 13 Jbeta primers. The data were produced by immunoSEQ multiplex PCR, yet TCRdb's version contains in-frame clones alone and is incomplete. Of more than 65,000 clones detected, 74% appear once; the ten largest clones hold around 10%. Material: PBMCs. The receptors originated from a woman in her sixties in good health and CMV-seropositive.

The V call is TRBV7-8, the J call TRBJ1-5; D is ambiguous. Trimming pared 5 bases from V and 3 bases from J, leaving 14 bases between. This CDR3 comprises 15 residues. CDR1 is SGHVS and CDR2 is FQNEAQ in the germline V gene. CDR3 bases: TGTGCCAGCAGCCCAAGCCGGGTGATCAATCAGCCCCAGCATTTT. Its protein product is CASSPSRVINQPQHF.

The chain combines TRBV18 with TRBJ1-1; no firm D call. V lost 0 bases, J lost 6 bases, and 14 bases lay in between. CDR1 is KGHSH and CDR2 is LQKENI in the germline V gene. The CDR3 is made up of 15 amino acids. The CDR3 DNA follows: TGTGCCAGCTCACCACCCCAGCGCGGCGGAGCTGAAGCTTTCTTT. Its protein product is CASSPPQRGGAEAFF.